The following is a TCR beta chain sequence with its context. The target antigen is unknown. This specimen belongs to a study of cytomegalovirus exposure and HLA in healthy donors. Study-level points and caveats: Reported results showed that the classifier diagnosed cytomegalovirus status with high specificity and sensitivity. Later analysis associated a missense DCLRE1C variant with TCR beta V- and J-gene trimming.

It was with 60 Vbeta and 13 Jbeta primers that the PCR ran. Method: immunoSEQ multiplex PCR; TCRdb's copy keeps in-frame clones and lacks some. The sample lists around 160,000 clones, approximately 62% seen once, with about 1.3% in the top ten. Germline values: CDR1 SGHTA, CDR2 FQGNSA. V was trimmed by 4 bases and J by 0 bases, leaving 16 bases between them. This CDR3 is built from 18 residues. The sequence derives from a man over 45 in good health and CMV-seronegative. The chain recombines TRBV7-2 with TRBJ2-6; TRBD1 might be the D (6 bases). The source material was PBMCs. CDR3 loop: CASSSRTVESSGANVLTF. In nucleotides, the CDR3 is TGTGCCAGCAGCTCTCGGACAGTCGAAAGCTCTGGGGCCAACGTCCTGACTTTC.